These 3 T cell receptor beta chains originate from one sample sequenced in a study of CD8 T cells in Susac syndrome (dated by TCRdb to about 2019). To prepare the library, the immunoSEQ multiplex PCR assay was applied. RNA was extracted using the RNeasy kit, and about 0.45 to 1 microgram was reverse transcribed with random hexamers. In TCRdb, the public reads were trimmed at Q25 with fastp and aligned with MiXCR, with productive beta chains retained. Duplicate CDR3 protein sequences are folded into a single record with the most common DNA and genes. This sample gives 150,000 to 200,000 distinct CDR3 sequences in total; around 95% of them show up just once. The biggest ten clones account for around 0.15% of the sample. The sequencing sample was made of CD8+ T cells from PBMCs. The origin of the receptors is a human donor with multiple sclerosis.

The genes are TRBV6-6 and TRBJ1-1, with 7 bases fitting TRBD1. CDR3 length equals 14 residues. Germline assignment: CDR1 MNHNY and CDR2 SVGAGI (reference sequence). With 7 bases clipped from V and 3 bases from J, the junction kept 8 bases outside the gene matches. CDR3 sequence reads: CASKQTGTDTEAFF. CDR3 in DNA: TGTGCCAGCAAGCAGACAGGGACGGACACTGAAGCTTTCTTT.

The chain combines TRBV3-1 with TRBJ2-5; D is perhaps TRBD1 (5 bases). Germline V lookup: CDR1 LGHDT, CDR2 YNNKEL (reference sequence). There are 15 residues in the CDR3. V was cut by 5 bases and J by 5 bases, with 18 bases left in between. The CDR3 reads CASSGRWGPGETQYF. The CDR3 DNA follows: TGTGCCAGCAGCGGTCGTTGGGGCCCAGGGGAGACCCAGTACTTC.

J is TRBJ1-2 and V is TRBV27; the D gene is possibly TRBD1 (6 bases). Germline-derived CDR1 and CDR2 are MNHEY and SMNVEV (reference sequence). This CDR3 is 13 amino acids long. V shed 4 bases and J shed 10 bases, with 16 bases lying between them. CDR3 amino acids: CASSSAGESSYTF. The DNA of the CDR3 is TGTGCCAGCAGTTCGGCAGGGGAGTCTTCCTACACCTTC.